Listed here are 10 T cell receptor beta chains from one sample, sequenced in a study of cytomegalovirus exposure and HLA in healthy donors. The PCR contained 60 Vbeta and 13 Jbeta primers. Repertoires were generated with immunoSEQ multiplex PCR, while TCRdb's copy carries only in-frame clones and drops some. The repertoire holds about 130,000 clones, about 80% seen once, with approximately 3.5% in the top ten. Sequencing used PBMCs. The source is a middle-aged woman in good health and CMV-seropositive.

This clone appeared a single time. The rearrangement joins TRBV19 to TRBJ2-7; possible D gene TRBD2, 5 bases. Germline V lookup: CDR1 LNHDA, CDR2 SQIVND (reference sequence). This CDR3 contains 13 residues. V lost 3 bases and J lost 5, with 11 bases in between. CDR3 coding DNA: TGTGCCAGTAGTATCCACGGGGTACACGAGCAGTACTTC. It translates to CASSIHGVHEQYF.

The rearrangement links TRBV7-9 to TRBJ2-3; D remains ambiguous. Trimming took 3 bases from V and 3 from J, leaving 10 bases between them. This CDR3 is built from 14 residues. Germline loops: CDR1 SEHNR, CDR2 FQNEAQ (reference sequence). The CDR3: CASSFPASTDTQYF. CDR3 nucleotides: TGTGCCAGCAGCTTCCCGGCTAGTACAGATACGCAGTATTTT. The whole variable domain, filled in from reference TRBV7-9 and TRBJ2-3, reads DTGVSQNPRHKITKRGQNVTFRCDPISEHNRLYWYRQTLGQGPEFLTYFQNEAQLEKSRLLSDRFSAERPKGSFSTLEIQRTEQGDSAMYLCASSFPASTDTQYFGPGTRLTVL.

The rearrangement uses TRBV5-6 and TRBJ2-2; D may be TRBD1 (5 bases). Trimming stripped 2 bases from V and 4 bases from J, with 9 bases between. Per germline, CDR1 SGHDT and CDR2 YYEEEE. The CDR3 is made up of 14 amino acids. The CDR3 reads CASSLIRATGELFF. The CDR3 nucleotides read TGTGCCAGCAGCTTAATCAGGGCCACCGGGGAGCTGTTTTTT.

This chain links TRBV9 with TRBJ2-1, with D possibly matching TRBD2 (6 bases). Germline CDR1 reads SGDLS; CDR2 reads YYNGEE. This CDR3 is built from 15 residues. The V and J ends lost 3 bases and 3 bases respectively, with 13 bases between them. CDR3 nucleotides: TGTGCCAGCAGCGAAGAGCAGGGAGGCTACAATGAGCAGTTCTTC. Residues: CASSEEQGGYNEQFF.

This rearrangement joins TRBV19 to TRBJ1-1, with D hard to call. The V gene's germline CDR1 is LNHDA and CDR2 SQIVND (reference sequence). The germline V and J ends were trimmed by 1 base and 1 base, with 4 bases remaining between them. This CDR3 is 13 amino acids long. The CDR3 DNA reads as TGTGCCAGTAGTATAGGCGAGAACACTGAAGCTTTCTTT. Residues: CASSIGENTEAFF.

This clone was detected only once. The CDR3 DNA follows: TGTGCCAGCAGCTTATCAAGGGGAACCGGGGAGCTGTTTTTT. Translated, it gives CASSLSRGTGELFF. The genes are TRBV11-3 and TRBJ2-2; D possibly corresponds to TRBD1 (5 bases). V shed 2 bases and J shed 5 bases, with 9 bases lying between them. The CDR3 spans 14 residues. Germline CDR1 SGHNT, CDR2 YENEEA. The full variable domain, with the rest looked up from reference TRBV11-3 and TRBJ2-2, is EAGVVQSPRYKIIEKKQPVAFWCNPISGHNTLYWYLQNLGQGPELLIRYENEEAVDDSQLPKDRFSAERLKGVDSTLKIQPAELGDSAVYLCASSLSRGTGELFFGEGSRLTVL.

Only one count was recorded for this clone. The V and J genes are TRBV6-5 and TRBJ2-7; TRBD1 might be the D (6 bases). The CDR3 is made up of 15 amino acids. CDR1 is MNHEY, CDR2 SVGAGI, per germline. Trimming took 6 bases from V and 0 from J, leaving 15 bases between them. The CDR3 DNA is TGTGCCAGCAGGCCCGGACAGATTGGCTCCTACGAGCAGTACTTC. Encoded protein: CASRPGQIGSYEQYF.

This chain uses TRBV10-3 with TRBJ1-2, with D unclear. Germline lookup yields CDR1 ENHRY and CDR2 SYGVKD. CDR3 length equals 15 residues. The V end lost 1 base, the J end lost 4 bases, and 13 bases lay between the germline ends. The DNA of the CDR3 is TGTGCCATCAGTGAGTTTAACGCCCGGGGCTATGGCTACACCTTC. It encodes CAISEFNARGYGYTF.

This rearrangement joins TRBV11-2 to TRBJ2-3; 8 bases align to TRBD2. This CDR3 comprises 12 residues. The J segment lost 11 bases and the V segment lost 2 bases, leaving 3 bases of the junction unmatched. Germline V gene lookup returns CDR1 SGHAT and CDR2 FQNNGV. For the CDR3, the DNA is TGTGCCAGCAGCTTATGGCGGGAGGAGCAGTATTTT. It specifies CASSLWREEQYF.

This clone was seen more than once but under ten times. V and J are TRBV7-9 and TRBJ2-1; perhaps TRBD2 as D (5 bases). Germline loops: CDR1 SEHNR, CDR2 FQNEAQ (reference sequence). V lost 0 bases and J lost 5, with 11 bases in between. The CDR3 totals 15 residues. The CDR3, as DNA: TGTGCCAGCAGCTTAGCGGGGTCGGGGAACAATGAGCAGTTCTTC. Its protein product is CASSLAGSGNNEQFF. The full variable domain, completed using reference TRBV7-9 and TRBJ2-1, is DTGVSQNPRHKITKRGQNVTFRCDPISEHNRLYWYRQTLGQGPEFLTYFQNEAQLEKSRLLSDRFSAERPKGSFSTLEIQRTEQGDSAMYLCASSLAGSGNNEQFFGPGTRLTVL.